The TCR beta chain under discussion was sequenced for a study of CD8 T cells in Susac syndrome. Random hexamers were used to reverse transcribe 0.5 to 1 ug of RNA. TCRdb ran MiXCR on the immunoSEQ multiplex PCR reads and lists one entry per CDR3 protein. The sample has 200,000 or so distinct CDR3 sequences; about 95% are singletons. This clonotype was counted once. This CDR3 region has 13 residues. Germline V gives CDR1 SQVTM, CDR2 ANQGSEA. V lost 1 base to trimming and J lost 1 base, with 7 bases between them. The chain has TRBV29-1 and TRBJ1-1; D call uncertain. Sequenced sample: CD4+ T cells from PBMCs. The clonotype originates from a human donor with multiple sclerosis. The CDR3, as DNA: TGCAGCGTTGAAGGTTGGCAGAACACTGAAGCTTTCTTT. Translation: CSVEGWQNTEAFF.